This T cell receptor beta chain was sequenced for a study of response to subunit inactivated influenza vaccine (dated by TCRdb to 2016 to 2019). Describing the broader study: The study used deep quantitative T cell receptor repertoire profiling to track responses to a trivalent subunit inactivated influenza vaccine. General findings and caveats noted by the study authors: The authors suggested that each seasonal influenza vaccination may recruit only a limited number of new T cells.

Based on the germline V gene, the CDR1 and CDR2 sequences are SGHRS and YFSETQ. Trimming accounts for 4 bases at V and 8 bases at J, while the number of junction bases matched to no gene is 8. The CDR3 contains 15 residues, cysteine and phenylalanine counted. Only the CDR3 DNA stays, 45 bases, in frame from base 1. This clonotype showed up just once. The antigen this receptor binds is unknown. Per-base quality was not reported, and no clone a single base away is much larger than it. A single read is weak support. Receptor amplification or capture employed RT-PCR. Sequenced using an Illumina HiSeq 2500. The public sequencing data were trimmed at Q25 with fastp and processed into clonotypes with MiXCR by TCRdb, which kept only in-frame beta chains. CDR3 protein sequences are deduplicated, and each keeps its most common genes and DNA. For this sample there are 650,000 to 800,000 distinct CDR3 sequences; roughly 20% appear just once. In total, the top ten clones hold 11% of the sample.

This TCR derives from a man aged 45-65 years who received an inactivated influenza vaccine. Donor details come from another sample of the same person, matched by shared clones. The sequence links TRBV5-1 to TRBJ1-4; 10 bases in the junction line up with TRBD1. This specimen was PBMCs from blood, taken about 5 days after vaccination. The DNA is TGCGCCAGCAGCCCCTGGACAGGGGGTTTCGAAAAACTGTTTTTT. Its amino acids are CASSPWTGGFEKLFF.